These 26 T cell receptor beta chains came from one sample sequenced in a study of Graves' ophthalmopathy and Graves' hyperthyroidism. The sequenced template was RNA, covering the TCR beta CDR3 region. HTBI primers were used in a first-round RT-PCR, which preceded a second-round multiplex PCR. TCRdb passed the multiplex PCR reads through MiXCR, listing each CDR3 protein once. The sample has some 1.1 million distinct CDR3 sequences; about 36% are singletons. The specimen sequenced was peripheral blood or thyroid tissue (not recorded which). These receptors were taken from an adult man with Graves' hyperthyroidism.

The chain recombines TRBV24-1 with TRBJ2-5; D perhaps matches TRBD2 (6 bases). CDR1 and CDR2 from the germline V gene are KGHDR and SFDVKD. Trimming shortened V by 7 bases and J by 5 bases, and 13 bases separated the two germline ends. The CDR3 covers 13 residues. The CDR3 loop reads CATSGRGWETQYF. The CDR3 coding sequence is TGTGCCACCAGCGGGAGAGGCTGGGAGACCCAGTACTTC.

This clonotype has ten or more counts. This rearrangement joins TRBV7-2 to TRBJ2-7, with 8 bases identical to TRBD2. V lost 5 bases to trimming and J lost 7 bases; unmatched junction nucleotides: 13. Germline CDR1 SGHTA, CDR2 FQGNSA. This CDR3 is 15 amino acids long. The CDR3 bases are TGTGCCAGCAGCCCCCCTAGCGGGCTGTGGGGAGAGCAGTACTTC. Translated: CASSPPSGLWGEQYF.

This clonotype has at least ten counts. DNA for the CDR3: TGTGCCAGCAGCTTAATCCCCCCTCATGCTTTCTTT. It specifies CASSLIPPHAFF. The V gene is TRBV11-1, the J gene TRBJ1-1; no clear D. Germline loops: CDR1 SGHAT, CDR2 FQDESV (reference sequence). The CDR3 has 12 residues. Trimming took 2 bases from V and 11 from J, leaving 12 bases between them.

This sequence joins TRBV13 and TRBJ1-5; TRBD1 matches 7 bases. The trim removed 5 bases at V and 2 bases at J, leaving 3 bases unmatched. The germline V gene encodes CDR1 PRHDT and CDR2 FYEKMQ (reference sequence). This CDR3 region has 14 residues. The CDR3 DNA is TGTGCCAGCAGCACAGGGGAAGGCAATCAGCCCCAGCATTTT. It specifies CASSTGEGNQPQHF.

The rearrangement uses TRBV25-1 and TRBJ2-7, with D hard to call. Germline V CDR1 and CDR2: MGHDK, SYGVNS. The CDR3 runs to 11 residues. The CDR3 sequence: CAVRVSYEQYF. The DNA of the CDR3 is TGTGCTGTCAGAGTCTCCTACGAGCAGTACTTC.

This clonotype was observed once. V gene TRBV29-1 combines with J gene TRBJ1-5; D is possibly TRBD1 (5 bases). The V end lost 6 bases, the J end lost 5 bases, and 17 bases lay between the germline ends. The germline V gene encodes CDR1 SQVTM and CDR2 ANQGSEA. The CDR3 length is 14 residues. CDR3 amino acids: CSVMTSQGYQPQHF. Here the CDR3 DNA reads TGCAGCGTAATGACTAGCCAGGGTTATCAGCCCCAGCATTTT.

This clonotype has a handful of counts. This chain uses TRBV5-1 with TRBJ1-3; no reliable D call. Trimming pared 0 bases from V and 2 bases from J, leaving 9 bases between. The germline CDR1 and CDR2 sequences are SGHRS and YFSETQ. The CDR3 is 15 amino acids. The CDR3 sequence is CASSLAVAAGNTIYF. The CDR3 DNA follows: TGCGCCAGCAGCTTGGCTGTGGCCGCTGGAAACACCATATATTTT.

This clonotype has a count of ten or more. The CDR3 reads CASSGLASYEQYF. The CDR3 coding sequence is TGCGCCAGCAGTGGACTAGCGTCCTACGAGCAGTACTTC. The chain uses TRBV10-2 and TRBJ2-7, with 8 bases lining up with TRBD2. CDR3 size: 13 residues. V lost 4 bases, J lost 1 base, and 0 bases stayed unmatched. CDR1 and CDR2 (germline): WSHSY, SAAADI.

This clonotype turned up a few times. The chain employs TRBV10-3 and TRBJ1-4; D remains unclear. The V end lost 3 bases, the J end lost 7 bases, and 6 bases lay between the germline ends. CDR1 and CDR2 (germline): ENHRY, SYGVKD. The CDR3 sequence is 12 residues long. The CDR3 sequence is CAISDGIEKLFF. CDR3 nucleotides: TGTGCCATCAGTGACGGAATTGAAAAACTGTTTTTT.

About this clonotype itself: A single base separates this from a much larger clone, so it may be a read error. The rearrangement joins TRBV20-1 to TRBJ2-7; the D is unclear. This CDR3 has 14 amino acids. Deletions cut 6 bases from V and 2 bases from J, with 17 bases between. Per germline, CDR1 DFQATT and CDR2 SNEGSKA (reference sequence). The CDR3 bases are TGCAGTGCCCCGGGTTGGAACGCGGCCTACGAGCAGTACTTC. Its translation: CSAPGWNAAYEQYF.

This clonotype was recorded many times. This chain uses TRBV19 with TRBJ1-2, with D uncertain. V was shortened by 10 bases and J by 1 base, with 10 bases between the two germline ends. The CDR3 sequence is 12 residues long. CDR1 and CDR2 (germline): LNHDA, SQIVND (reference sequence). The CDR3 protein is CATRAYNYGYTF. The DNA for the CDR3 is TGTGCCACACGAGCCTATAACTATGGCTACACCTTC.

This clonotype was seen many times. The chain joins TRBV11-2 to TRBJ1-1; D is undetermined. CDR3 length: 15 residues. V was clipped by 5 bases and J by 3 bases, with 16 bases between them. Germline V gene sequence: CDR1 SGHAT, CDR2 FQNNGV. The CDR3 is CASSPRPQIDTEAFF. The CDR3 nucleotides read TGTGCCAGCAGCCCCCGACCCCAAATTGACACTGAAGCTTTCTTT.

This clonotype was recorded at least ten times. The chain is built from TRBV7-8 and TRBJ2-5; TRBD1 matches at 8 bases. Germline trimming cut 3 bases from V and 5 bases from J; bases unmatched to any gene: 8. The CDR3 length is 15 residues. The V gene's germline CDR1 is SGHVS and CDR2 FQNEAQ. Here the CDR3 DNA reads TGTGCCAGCAGCTTGTTGACAGGGGTTAGGGAGACCCAGTACTTC. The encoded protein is CASSLLTGVRETQYF.

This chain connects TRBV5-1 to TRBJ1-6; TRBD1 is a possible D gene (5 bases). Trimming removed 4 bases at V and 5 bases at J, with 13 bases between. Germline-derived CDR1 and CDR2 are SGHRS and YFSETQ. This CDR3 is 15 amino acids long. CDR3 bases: TGCGCCAGCAGCCCGCAAAGAGGGGATAATTCACCCCTCCACTTT. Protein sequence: CASSPQRGDNSPLHF.

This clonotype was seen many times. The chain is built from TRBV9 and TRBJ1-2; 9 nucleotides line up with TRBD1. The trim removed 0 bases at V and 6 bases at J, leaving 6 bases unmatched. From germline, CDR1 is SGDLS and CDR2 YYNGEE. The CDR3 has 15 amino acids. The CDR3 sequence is CASSVASRDRDGYTF. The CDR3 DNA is TGTGCCAGCAGCGTAGCCTCGAGGGACAGGGATGGCTACACCTTC.

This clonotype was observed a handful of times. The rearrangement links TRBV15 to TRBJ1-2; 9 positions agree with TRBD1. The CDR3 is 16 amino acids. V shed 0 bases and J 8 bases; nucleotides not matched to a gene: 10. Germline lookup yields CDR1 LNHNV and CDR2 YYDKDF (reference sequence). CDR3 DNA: TGTGCCACCAGCAGAGATTGGACAGGGGCGTACAGGGGCTACACCTTC. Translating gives CATSRDWTGAYRGYTF. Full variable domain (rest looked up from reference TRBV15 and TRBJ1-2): DAMVIQNPRYQVTQFGKPVTLSCSQTLNHNVMYWYQQKSSQAPKLLFHYYDKDFNNEADTPDNFQSRRPNTSFCFLDIRSPGLGDTAMYLCATSRDWTGAYRGYTFGSGTRLTVV.

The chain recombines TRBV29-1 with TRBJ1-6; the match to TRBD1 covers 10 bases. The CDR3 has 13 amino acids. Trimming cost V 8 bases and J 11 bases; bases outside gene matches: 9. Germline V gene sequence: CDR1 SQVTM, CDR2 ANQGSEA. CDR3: CSSTPGQGTPLHF. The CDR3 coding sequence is TGCAGCAGCACGCCGGGACAGGGGACACCCCTCCACTTT.

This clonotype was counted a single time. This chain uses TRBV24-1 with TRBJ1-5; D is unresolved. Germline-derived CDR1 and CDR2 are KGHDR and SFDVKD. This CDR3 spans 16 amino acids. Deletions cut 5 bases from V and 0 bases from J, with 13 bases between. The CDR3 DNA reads TGTGCCACCAGTGCGGGTCCAGGACTTAGCAATCAGCCCCAGCATTTT. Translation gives CATSAGPGLSNQPQHF.

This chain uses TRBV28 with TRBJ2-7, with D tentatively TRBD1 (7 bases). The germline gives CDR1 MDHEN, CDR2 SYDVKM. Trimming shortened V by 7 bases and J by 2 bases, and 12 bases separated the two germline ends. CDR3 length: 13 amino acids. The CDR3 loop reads CASKSGGPYEQYF. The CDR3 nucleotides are TGTGCCAGCAAGTCAGGGGGGCCCTACGAGCAGTACTTC.

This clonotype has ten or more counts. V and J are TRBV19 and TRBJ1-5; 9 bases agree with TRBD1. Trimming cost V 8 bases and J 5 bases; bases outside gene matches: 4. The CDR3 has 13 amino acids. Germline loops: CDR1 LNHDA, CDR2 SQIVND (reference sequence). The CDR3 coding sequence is TGTGCCAGTCGCCGGACAGGGGATCAGCCCCAGCATTTT. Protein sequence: CASRRTGDQPQHF.

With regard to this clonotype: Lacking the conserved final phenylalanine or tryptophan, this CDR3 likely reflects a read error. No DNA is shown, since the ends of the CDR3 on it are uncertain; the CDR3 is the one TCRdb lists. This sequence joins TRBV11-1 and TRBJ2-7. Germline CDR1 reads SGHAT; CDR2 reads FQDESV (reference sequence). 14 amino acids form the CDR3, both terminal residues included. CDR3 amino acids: CASSSRTSSYEREL.

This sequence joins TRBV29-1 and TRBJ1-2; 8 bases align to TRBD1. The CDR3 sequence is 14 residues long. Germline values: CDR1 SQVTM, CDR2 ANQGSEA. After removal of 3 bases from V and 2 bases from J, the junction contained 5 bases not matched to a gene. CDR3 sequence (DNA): TGCAGCGTTGACCAGGGACAGGAAAACTATGGCTACACCTTC. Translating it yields CSVDQGQENYGYTF. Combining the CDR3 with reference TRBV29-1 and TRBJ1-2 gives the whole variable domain SAVISQKPSRDICQRGTSLTIQCQVDSQVTMMFWYRQQPGQSLTLIATANQGSEATYESGFVIDKFPISRPNLTFSTLTVSNMSPEDSSIYLCSVDQGQENYGYTFGSGTRLTVV.

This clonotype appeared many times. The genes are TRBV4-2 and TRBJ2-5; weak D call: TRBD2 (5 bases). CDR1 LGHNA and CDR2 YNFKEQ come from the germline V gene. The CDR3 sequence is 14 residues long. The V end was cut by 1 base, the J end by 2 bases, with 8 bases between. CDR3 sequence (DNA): TGTGCCAGCAGCCAAGGGGGAGCACAAGAGACCCAGTACTTC. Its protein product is CASSQGGAQETQYF.

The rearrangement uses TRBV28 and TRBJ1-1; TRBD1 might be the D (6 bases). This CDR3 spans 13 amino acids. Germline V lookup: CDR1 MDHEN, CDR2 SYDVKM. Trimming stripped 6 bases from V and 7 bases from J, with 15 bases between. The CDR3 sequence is CASRFRQDFEAFF. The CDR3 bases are TGTGCCAGCAGATTTAGACAGGACTTTGAAGCTTTCTTT.

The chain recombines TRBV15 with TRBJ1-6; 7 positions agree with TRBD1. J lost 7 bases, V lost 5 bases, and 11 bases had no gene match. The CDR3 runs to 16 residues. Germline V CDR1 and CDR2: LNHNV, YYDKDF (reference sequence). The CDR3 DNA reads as TGTGCCACCAGCCCCCGTGGCGGGACAGTCAATTCACCCCTCCACTTT. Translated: CATSPRGGTVNSPLHF.

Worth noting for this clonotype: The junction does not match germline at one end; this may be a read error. For the CDR3, the DNA is TGTGCCAGCAGCTCCCCCAGGGCGTCGGATGACGGGGAGCCGTTTTTT. This encodes CASSSPRASDDGEPFF. The chain joins TRBV5-6 to TRBJ2-2; either TRBD1 or TRBD2 may fit D (5 bases each). The CDR3 sequence is 16 residues long. Germline V gives CDR1 SGHDT, CDR2 YYEEEE.